This T cell receptor beta chain was captured by sequencing in a study of OX40 agonist ivuxolimab in advanced cancers. The wider study: An agonistic human IgG2 monoclonal antibody against OX40 (CD134) was given. Partial responses were recorded for three patients, including one with hepatocellular carcinoma and two with cutaneous melanoma.

Comments on this clone: Its antigen is not known.

Study results and limitations: Some of the lowest clonal expansion was seen in partial responders at 0.1-3.0 mg/kg.

Data came from immunoSEQ multiplex PCR; TCRdb stores just in-frame clones and leaves some out. The sample yields about 20,000 clones, about 86% seen once. Per germline, CDR1 KGHSH and CDR2 LQKENI. Between the trimmed V and J ends, which lost 4 bases and 8 bases, there was a span of 17 bases. CDR3 length: 15 residues. The receptor's source is an adult with an advanced solid tumor such as melanoma, head and neck, liver or kidney cancer. J is TRBJ1-4 and V is TRBV18; D ambiguous. The sample in question was CD4+ or CD8+ T cells sorted from blood, obtained in a trial of the OX40 agonist ivuxolimab. The CDR3 nucleotides read TGTGCCAGCTCACAAGAAGATCTCCCGGGCGAAAAACTGTTTTTT. Translated, it gives CASSQEDLPGEKLFF.